This T cell receptor (beta chain) appears in the sequencing data of a study of T-cell reconstitution after alpha-beta-depleted transplantation in children. The CDR3 contains 13 residues. Looked up from germline, CDR1 is SEHNR and CDR2 is FQNEAQ (reference sequence). V was cut by 5 bases and J by 3 bases, with 10 bases left in between. It was with unique molecular identifiers that the TCRbeta library was prepared. MiXCR was run by TCRdb on the PCR reads, yielding one entry per CDR3 protein. The table lists over 150,000 distinct CDR3 sequences, around 10% of them singletons. This clonotype was seen at least ten times.

The sequences come from PBMCs, collected before TCRalphabeta/CD19-depleted stem cell transplant. This chain uses TRBV7-9 with TRBJ2-5, with D hard to call. The TCR was taken from a boy aged 2-9 years with acute myeloid leukemia, due to receive a stem cell transplant. DNA for the CDR3: TGTGCCAGCAGCATACAAAGGGAAGAGACCCAGTACTTC. Residues: CASSIQREETQYF.